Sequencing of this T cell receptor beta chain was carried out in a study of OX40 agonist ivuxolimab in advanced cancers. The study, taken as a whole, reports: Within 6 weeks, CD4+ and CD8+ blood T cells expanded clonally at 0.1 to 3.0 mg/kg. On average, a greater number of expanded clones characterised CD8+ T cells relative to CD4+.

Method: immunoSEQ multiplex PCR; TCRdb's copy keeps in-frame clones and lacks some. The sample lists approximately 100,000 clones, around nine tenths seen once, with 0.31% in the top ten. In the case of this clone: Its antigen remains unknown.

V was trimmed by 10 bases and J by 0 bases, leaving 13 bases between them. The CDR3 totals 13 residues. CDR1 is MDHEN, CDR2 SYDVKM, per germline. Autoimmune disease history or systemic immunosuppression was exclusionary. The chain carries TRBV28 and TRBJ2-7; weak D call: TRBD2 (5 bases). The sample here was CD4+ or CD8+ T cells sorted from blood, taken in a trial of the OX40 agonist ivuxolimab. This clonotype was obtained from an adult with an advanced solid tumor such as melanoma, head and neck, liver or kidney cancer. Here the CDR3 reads CAITPSHSYEQYF. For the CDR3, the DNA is TGTGCCATCACGCCTAGCCACTCCTACGAGCAGTACTTC.